This is a list of T cell receptor beta chains from one sample in a study of regulatory T cells in long-lasting Graves disease. From the multiplex PCR reads, TCRdb called clonotypes with MiXCR, one entry per CDR3 protein. The sample consists of around 400,000 distinct CDR3 sequences, 21% of them appearing once. The material was peripheral blood mononuclear cells (PBMCs), obtained when the disease was refractory, from a patient treated with antithyroid drugs. Receptor source: a female donor with Graves disease. Each CDR3 is given with its conserved first and last residue. Each record gives: clone size, J gene, D gene, V gene, CDR3 DNA, CDR3 protein. A D gene is named only where the DNA matches it firmly. For some rows the clone size is stated as once, few or many, or as a class when expanded; others skip it.

>many|TRBJ2-7|.|TRBV28
TGTGCCAGCAGTTTACGGGAACCCTACGAGCAGTACTTC
CASSLREPYEQYF
>.|TRBJ2-7|TRBD1|TRBV5-8
TGTGCCAGCAGCCCAAGCTGGACAGGGATAAGAGACGAGCAGTACTTC
CASSPSWTGIRDEQYF
>many|TRBJ2-5|.|TRBV20-1
TGCAGTGCTAGGGGCGCAGGGACCCGAGAGACCCAGTACTTC
CSARGAGTRETQYF
>.|TRBJ2-7|TRBD2|TRBV5-4
TGTGCCAGCAGCTTGGGACTAGCGGGGGCCCAGTACTTC
CASSLGLAGAQYF
>few|TRBJ2-6|.|TRBV6-1
TGTGCCAGCACCCGGGTTGGGGCCAACGTCCTGACTTTC
CASTRVGANVLTF
>many|TRBJ1-2|.|TRBV28
TGTGCCAGCAGTCCGGGACCGGGGAAAGGGGCTAACTATGGCTACACCTTC
CASSPGPGKGANYGYTF
>few|TRBJ2-7|.|TRBV19
TGTGCCAGTAGTATGGGTAGCGGCTCCTACGAGCAGTACTTC
CASSMGSGSYEQYF
>.|TRBJ2-1|TRBD2|TRBV20-1
TGCAGTGCTAGACCAAAGGGACTAGCGGAATACAATGAGCAGTTCTTC
CSARPKGLAEYNEQFF
>.|TRBJ2-7|.|TRBV5-4
TGTGCCAGCAGCCGCGACTGGAACTACGAGCAGTACTTC
CASSRDWNYEQYF
>.|TRBJ2-1|TRBD2|TRBV7-6
TGTGCCAGCAGCCCTGGACTAGCGGGAGTACTGGAGCAGTTCTTC
CASSPGLAGVLEQFF
>.|TRBJ1-2|.|TRBV18
TGTGCCAGCTCACCAATGTCCCCGGGGCTATATGGCTACACCTTC
CASSPMSPGLYGYTF
>many|TRBJ1-1|.|TRBV5-1
TGCGCCAGCAGCTTGTCCGCGTTGTCACAGCCAAACACTGAAGCTTTCTTT
CASSLSALSQPNTEAFF
>many|TRBJ2-7|.|TRBV28
TGTGCCAGCAGTCCGTCCATTTACGAGCAGTACTTC
CASSPSIYEQYF